This T cell receptor beta chain was sequenced in a study of cytomegalovirus exposure and HLA in healthy donors. For the study at large: The roughly 130 validation repertoires were reported in a later analysis to have been generated on the same platform as the approximately 700 first-cohort repertoires.

Profiling relied on immunoSEQ multiplex PCR, and the TCRdb table lists in-frame clones only, not all of them. This table has about 260,000 clones, 90% appearing once. Regarding the study as a whole: Some public TCRs appeared in many individuals, while most sequences were rare. The study labeled under 200 TCR beta chains cytomegalovirus-associated.

As to this clone: Its specificity is unknown.

Sequencing was done on a sample of PBMCs. This receptor was taken from a woman in her twenties or thirties in good health and CMV-seronegative.

CDR3 amino acids: CSVGTSGTQYF. In DNA, the CDR3 is TGCAGCGTTGGTACTAGCGGTACGCAGTATTTT. This chain links TRBV29-1 with TRBJ2-3; TRBD2 aligns across 8 bases. The V and J ends lost 4 bases and 8 bases, in that order; junction bases with no gene match: 2. From germline, CDR1 is SQVTM and CDR2 ANQGSEA. This CDR3 is 11 amino acids long.